This TCR beta chain was captured by sequencing in a study of blood T cell repertoires in COVID-19. Study-wide context: Samples taken during acute and convalescent COVID-19 were collected in the United States, Italy and Spain. Nucleic acid was either cDNA or gDNA, and it came from T cells, B-cell-depleted T cells, or PBMCs.

After removal of 7 bases from V and 2 bases from J, the junction contained 7 bases not matched to a gene. The CDR3 is 15 residues long. From germline, CDR1 is SGHTA and CDR2 FQGNSA. Original analysis: Amplification of reference gene primers was used by the study to estimate nucleated cell counts. Measured with immunoSEQ multiplex PCR; TCRdb has only the in-frame clones, and not every one. Clone size and V and J calls were adopted from that table, with D and trimming inferred from the DNA. This sample has some 90,000 clones, with 65% to 85% found just once. The TCR sequence derives from a man between 60 and 75 years old with acute or convalescent COVID-19. What was sequenced was peripheral blood. The chain recombines TRBV7-2 with TRBJ2-1; 8 nucleotides agree with TRBD2. CDR3 sequence: CASTVAGSPYNEQFF. The CDR3 coding sequence is TGTGCCAGCACGGTAGCGGGAAGTCCCTACAATGAGCAGTTCTTC.